This is a list of T cell receptor beta chains from one sample in a study of siplizumab effects on memory and regulatory T cells. Profiled with immunoSEQ multiplex PCR; TCRdb holds only in-frame clones, not every one. The repertoire holds about 27,000 clones, around 83% seen once, with approximately 24% in the top ten. The specimen was memory CD4+ T cells sorted from blood. The receptors were gathered from a human donor in good health. Both conserved end residues are part of each CDR3. A D gene is named only where the DNA matches it firmly. Only part of the rows carry a size: once, few, many, or a class if the clone is expanded.

d_call: NA
v_call: TRBV29-1
clone_size: once
j_call: TRBJ2-1
cdr3_aa: CSVNGAPLHEQFF
cdr3_nt: TGCAGCGTGAACGGGGCCCCTCTCCATGAGCAGTTCTTC

d_call: NA
v_call: TRBV10-2
clone_size: NA
j_call: TRBJ1-2
cdr3_aa: CASSETDWALGGYTF
cdr3_nt: TGCGCCAGCAGTGAGACGGACTGGGCGTTGGGTGGCTACACCTTC

d_call: NA
v_call: TRBV6-5
clone_size: NA
j_call: TRBJ2-7
cdr3_aa: CASSRFRETNYEQYF
cdr3_nt: TGTGCCAGCAGCCGATTTAGGGAGACGAACTACGAGCAGTACTTC

d_call: NA
v_call: TRBV27
clone_size: once
j_call: TRBJ2-1
cdr3_aa: CASSPSGYEQFF
cdr3_nt: TGTGCCAGCAGCCCTTCGGGATATGAGCAGTTCTTC

d_call: NA
v_call: TRBV7-2
clone_size: NA
j_call: TRBJ2-2
cdr3_aa: CASSLGRVNNGELFF
cdr3_nt: TGTGCCAGCAGCTTAGGCAGGGTAAACAACGGGGAGCTGTTTTTT

d_call: NA
v_call: TRBV6-6
clone_size: few
j_call: TRBJ1-5
cdr3_aa: CASSPDRPNQPQHF
cdr3_nt: TGTGCCAGCAGCCCGGACAGACCCAATCAGCCCCAGCATTTT

d_call: NA
v_call: TRBV14
clone_size: NA
j_call: TRBJ2-5
cdr3_aa: CASSQNRETQYF
cdr3_nt: TGTGCCAGCAGCCAGAACAGGGAGACCCAGTACTTC

d_call: TRBD2
v_call: TRBV9
clone_size: NA
j_call: TRBJ2-1
cdr3_aa: CASSVGGGGPTYNEQFF
cdr3_nt: TGTGCCAGCAGCGTAGGAGGCGGGGGGCCCACCTACAATGAGCAGTTCTTC

d_call: NA
v_call: TRBV7-2
clone_size: NA
j_call: TRBJ1-1
cdr3_aa: CASSLLWEAFF
cdr3_nt: TGTGCCAGCAGCTTACTCTGGGAAGCTTTCTTT

d_call: NA
v_call: TRBV12-5
clone_size: once
j_call: TRBJ1-2
cdr3_aa: CASCRDWDYGYTF
cdr3_nt: TGTGCTAGCTGCCGTGATTGGGACTATGGCTACACCTTC

d_call: NA
v_call: TRBV6-5
clone_size: NA
j_call: TRBJ2-5
cdr3_aa: CASSRARRETQYF
cdr3_nt: TGTGCCAGCAGTCGGGCACGACGGGAGACCCAGTACTTC

d_call: TRBD1
v_call: TRBV5-1
clone_size: NA
j_call: TRBJ2-1
cdr3_aa: CASRQETGGYNEQFF
cdr3_nt: TGCGCCAGCCGACAAGAGACAGGGGGGTACAATGAGCAGTTCTTC

d_call: NA
v_call: TRBV28
clone_size: few
j_call: TRBJ1-5
cdr3_aa: CASTVRGQPQHF
cdr3_nt: TGTGCCAGCACAGTTCGAGGTCAGCCCCAGCATTTT

d_call: NA
v_call: TRBV5-1
clone_size: NA
j_call: TRBJ1-4
cdr3_aa: CASSLRSSHEKLFF
cdr3_nt: TGCGCCAGCAGCTTGCGTTCGTCCCATGAAAAACTGTTTTTT

d_call: TRBD1
v_call: TRBV28
clone_size: NA
j_call: TRBJ2-3
cdr3_aa: CASSPPTGADTQYF
cdr3_nt: TGTGCCAGCAGTCCACCTACAGGGGCAGATACGCAGTATTTT

d_call: NA
v_call: TRBV28
clone_size: NA
j_call: TRBJ2-5
cdr3_aa: CASSLAGTQYF
cdr3_nt: TGTGCCAGCAGTTTAGCTGGGACCCAGTACTTC

d_call: TRBD2
v_call: TRBV7-8
clone_size: NA
j_call: TRBJ2-1
cdr3_aa: CASFPGETSVGEQFF
cdr3_nt: TGTGCCAGCTTTCCTGGGGAGACTAGCGTCGGTGAGCAGTTCTTC

d_call: NA
v_call: TRBV9
clone_size: NA
j_call: TRBJ1-1
cdr3_aa: CASTESRENTEAFF
cdr3_nt: TGTGCCAGCACCGAATCTAGGGAGAACACTGAAGCTTTCTTT

d_call: NA
v_call: TRBV7-2
clone_size: NA
j_call: TRBJ2-5
cdr3_aa: CASSLLWGYQETQYF
cdr3_nt: TGTGCCAGCAGCTTACTGTGGGGATACCAAGAGACCCAGTACTTC

d_call: TRBD2
v_call: TRBV7-3
clone_size: few
j_call: TRBJ2-3
cdr3_aa: CASRAGSTDTQYF
cdr3_nt: TGTGCCAGCAGAGCGGGGAGCACAGATACGCAGTATTTT

d_call: TRBD2
v_call: TRBV18
clone_size: NA
j_call: TRBJ2-3
cdr3_aa: CASSPTAGVNPDTQYF
cdr3_nt: TGTGCCAGCTCACCAACGGCGGGAGTCAACCCAGATACGCAGTATTTT

d_call: NA
v_call: TRBV19
clone_size: NA
j_call: TRBJ1-2
cdr3_aa: CASSMPARSNYGYTF
cdr3_nt: TGTGCCAGTAGTATGCCAGCCAGGAGTAACTATGGCTACACCTTC

d_call: TRBD2
v_call: TRBV11-2
clone_size: NA
j_call: TRBJ2-3
cdr3_aa: CASSSRTSGSTRPDTQYF
cdr3_nt: TGTGCCAGCAGCTCCAGGACTAGCGGGAGTACGCGGCCCGATACGCAGTATTTT

d_call: NA
v_call: TRBV6-5
clone_size: NA
j_call: TRBJ1-4
cdr3_aa: CASSNRATNEKLFF
cdr3_nt: TGTGCCAGCAGTAACAGGGCCACTAATGAAAAACTGTTTTTT

d_call: TRBD2
v_call: TRBV7-6
clone_size: NA
j_call: TRBJ2-2
cdr3_aa: CASRLGASGGQGELFF
cdr3_nt: TGTGCCAGCAGGCTGGGGGCTAGCGGGGGCCAGGGGGAGCTGTTTTTT

d_call: NA
v_call: TRBV6-1
clone_size: NA
j_call: TRBJ1-5
cdr3_aa: CASSGRTLRGNQPQHF
cdr3_nt: TGTGCCAGCAGTGGGCGGACACTTAGGGGCAATCAGCCCCAGCATTTT

d_call: NA
v_call: TRBV2
clone_size: few
j_call: TRBJ2-7
cdr3_aa: CASGDVFSYEQYF
cdr3_nt: TGTGCCAGCGGGGACGTATTCTCCTACGAGCAGTACTTC

d_call: TRBD1
v_call: TRBV15
clone_size: NA
j_call: TRBJ2-2
cdr3_aa: CATRGTGMNTGELFF
cdr3_nt: TGTGCCACCAGAGGGACAGGGATGAACACCGGGGAGCTGTTTTTT

d_call: TRBD2
v_call: TRBV6-1
clone_size: NA
j_call: TRBJ2-7
cdr3_aa: CASSDPGGGISYEQYF
cdr3_nt: TGTGCCAGCAGTGACCCGGGGGGAGGGATCTCCTACGAGCAGTACTTC

d_call: TRBD2
v_call: TRBV6-5
clone_size: NA
j_call: TRBJ2-3
cdr3_aa: CASSGGRDRSYTQYF
cdr3_nt: TGTGCCAGCAGTGGGGGGAGGGATCGGAGCTATACGCAGTATTTT

d_call: NA
v_call: TRBV6-1
clone_size: NA
j_call: TRBJ1-1
cdr3_aa: CASSSTGFTEAFF
cdr3_nt: TGTGCCAGCAGTTCTACAGGGTTCACTGAAGCTTTCTTT

d_call: TRBD1
v_call: TRBV5-1
clone_size: NA
j_call: TRBJ1-4
cdr3_aa: CASSLDRGQGKLFF
cdr3_nt: TGCGCCAGCAGCTTGGACAGGGGGCAAGGAAAACTGTTTTTT

d_call: NA
v_call: TRBV25-1
clone_size: NA
j_call: TRBJ1-5
cdr3_aa: CASSLGINQPQHF
cdr3_nt: TGTGCCAGCAGTTTAGGAATCAATCAGCCCCAGCATTTT

d_call: NA
v_call: TRBV29-1
clone_size: NA
j_call: TRBJ2-2
cdr3_aa: CSVDFANTGELFF
cdr3_nt: TGCAGCGTTGACTTTGCGAACACCGGGGAGCTGTTTTTT

d_call: NA
v_call: TRBV20-1
clone_size: NA
j_call: TRBJ1-2
cdr3_aa: CSAERQRGYTF
cdr3_nt: TGCAGTGCTGAAAGACAGCGGGGCTACACCTTC

d_call: NA
v_call: TRBV2
clone_size: NA
j_call: TRBJ2-1
cdr3_aa: CASVGLSANEQFF
cdr3_nt: TGTGCCAGTGTAGGGCTCTCGGCCAATGAGCAGTTCTTC

d_call: NA
v_call: TRBV7-8
clone_size: once
j_call: TRBJ2-6
cdr3_aa: CASSPYGQGGSGANVLTF
cdr3_nt: TGTGCCAGCAGTCCATACGGGCAGGGGGGCTCTGGGGCCAACGTCCTGACTTTC

d_call: TRBD1
v_call: TRBV2
clone_size: NA
j_call: TRBJ1-5
cdr3_aa: CASRDRASSNQPQHF
cdr3_nt: TGTGCCAGCAGGGACAGGGCGTCAAGCAATCAGCCCCAGCATTTT

d_call: TRBD1
v_call: TRBV2
clone_size: NA
j_call: TRBJ1-5
cdr3_aa: CASSGGGNQPQHF
cdr3_nt: TGTGCCAGCTCAGGGGGCGGGAATCAGCCCCAGCATTTT

d_call: TRBD2
v_call: TRBV30
clone_size: NA
j_call: TRBJ2-5
cdr3_aa: CAWSFTGTSLQETQYF
cdr3_nt: TGTGCCTGGAGTTTTACTGGGACTAGCCTACAAGAGACCCAGTACTTC

d_call: NA
v_call: TRBV6-4
clone_size: NA
j_call: TRBJ1-5
cdr3_aa: CASSDGLKQPQHF
cdr3_nt: TGTGCCAGCAGTGACGGGCTGAAACAGCCCCAGCATTTT

d_call: TRBD1
v_call: TRBV28
clone_size: NA
j_call: TRBJ1-4
cdr3_aa: CASSWGTGPGEKLFF
cdr3_nt: TGTGCCAGCAGTTGGGGGACAGGGCCAGGCGAAAAACTGTTTTTT

d_call: TRBD2
v_call: TRBV6-1
clone_size: once
j_call: TRBJ2-1
cdr3_aa: CASSEAGGSNEQFF
cdr3_nt: TGTGCCAGCAGTGAAGCGGGAGGGAGTAATGAGCAGTTCTTC